This record concerns one TCR beta chain sequence. The antigen remains unidentified. These data are taken from a study of CD4 T cells in relation to SARS-CoV-2 and coronaviruses. Study background: Negative control cultures got HIV-1 Nef peptides or no peptide.

Per the germline V gene, CDR1 is LNHDA and CDR2 is SQIVND (reference sequence). The ends lost 3 bases at V and 4 bases at J; junction bases unmatched: 10. CDR3 length: 17 amino acids. CD4+ T cells from unexposed donors were obtained before the COVID-19 pandemic (2011-2018). The cells were cultured for about 10 days before CD4+ T cells were isolated. Cells permitting, SARS-CoV-2 S/N and four cold-coronavirus spikes were tested on unexposed-donor CD4+ T cells. Here immunoSEQ multiplex PCR was the method, and the copy in TCRdb shows in-frame clones only, minus some. The sample has 18,000 or so clones; 65% to 80% are singletons. General study points: This crossreactivity analysis covered spike protein alone, no other viral proteins.

The chain has TRBV19 and TRBJ2-1; TRBD2 matches 9 bases. The material sequenced was CD4+ T cells from PBMCs, cultured in vitro. This clonotype was sampled from a human donor in good health. CDR3 loop: CASSIRLAGALYNEQFF. The CDR3 bases are TGTGCCAGTAGTATCCGATTAGCGGGAGCCCTTTACAATGAGCAGTTCTTC.